The rows below give T cell receptor beta chains drawn from one sample of a study of healthy donors' naive CD4 and CD8 T cells. TCRdb re-called the reads with MiXCR, one entry per CDR3 protein. The table includes 180,000 or so distinct CDR3 sequences, about 76% detected once. Sample: naive CD4+ and CD8+ T cells sorted from blood, pooled from several donors. The receptors were gathered from a pool of human donors in good health; the sample pools cells from several healthy donors. The CDR3 runs from the conserved cysteine through the conserved F or W. D genes are given only for firm matches. Only part of the rows carry a size: once, few, many, or a class if the clone is expanded.

v_call	clone_size	j_call	d_call	cdr3_nt	cdr3_aa
TRBV6-5	few	TRBJ2-7	-	TGTGCCAGCAGTTACGCTGGGATATACGAGCAGTACTTC	CASSYAGIYEQYF
TRBV6-5	-	TRBJ2-5	-	TGTGCCAGCAGTTACTCGAAGGGGGGAGGCGAGACCCAGTACTTC	CASSYSKGGGETQYF
TRBV29-1	-	TRBJ2-5	-	TGCAGCGTTGAAGGGACTTTCCAAGAGACCCAGTACTTC	CSVEGTFQETQYF
TRBV6-6	-	TRBJ2-7	-	TGTGCCAGCGGTGGAATGGTGTACGAGCAGTACTTC	CASGGMVYEQYF
TRBV6-5	-	TRBJ1-2	-	TGTGCCAGCAGCTCGGACCCGGGTGGCTACACCTTC	CASSSDPGGYTF
TRBV27	-	TRBJ1-5	-	TGTGCCAGCATGGTCGGGGGCGCGGGTCAGCCCCAGCATTTT	CASMVGGAGQPQHF
TRBV27	few	TRBJ2-3	TRBD2	TGTGCCAGCAGTAGGGGACTAGCGGGTGATACGCAGTATTTT	CASSRGLAGDTQYF
TRBV4-2	-	TRBJ1-5	TRBD1	TGTGCCAGCAGCCAAGGTCCCGGGACAGGGGAAGGCCAGCCCCAGCATTTT	CASSQGPGTGEGQPQHF
TRBV28	-	TRBJ1-5	-	TGTGCCAGCAGTTCGGTTCAGCCCCAGCATTTT	CASSSVQPQHF
TRBV6-6	few	TRBJ2-7	-	TGTGCCAGCGGAGACCAGGGGTACGAGCAGTACTTC	CASGDQGYEQYF
TRBV12-3/TRBV12-4	-	TRBJ1-3	-	TGTGCCAGCACCCCTGGGATTGGAAACACCATATATTTT	CASTPGIGNTIYF
TRBV6-5	-	TRBJ1-1	-	TGTGCCAGCAGTTACTACGGTCCAAACGACTTTAGGAACACTGAAGCTTTCTTT	CASSYYGPNDFRNTEAFF
TRBV6-1	-	TRBJ2-7	TRBD1	TGTGCCAGCAGTGAAAGAAACCGACAGGGAGCCTACGAGCAGTACTTC	CASSERNRQGAYEQYF
TRBV20-1	-	TRBJ2-1	TRBD2	TGCAGTGCTAGAGATAGCGGGGGCCACCTCTCCTACAATGAGCAGTTCTTC	CSARDSGGHLSYNEQFF
TRBV2	-	TRBJ2-5	TRBD2	TGTGCCAGCCTGAGGCTAGCGGCTAATCAAGAGACCCAGTACTTC	CASLRLAANQETQYF
TRBV12-3/TRBV12-4	-	TRBJ1-4	-	TGTGCCAGCAGTCGAGCCGTCGGGGCGGAGGGTGAAAAACTGTTTTTT	CASSRAVGAEGEKLFF
TRBV4-2	few	TRBJ1-1	-	TGTGCCAGCAGCCAATCGGCGAACACTGAAGCTTTCTTT	CASSQSANTEAFF
TRBV5-1	-	TRBJ2-3	-	TGCGCCAGCAGCTTGTGGGGGGACTCGGATACGCAGTATTTT	CASSLWGDSDTQYF
TRBV14	-	TRBJ2-1	-	TGTGCCAGCAGCCAAGACTGGCCGGAGTACAATGAGCAGTTCTTC	CASSQDWPEYNEQFF
TRBV2	-	TRBJ2-5	TRBD2	TGTGCCAGCAGTGAGTGGGCGACTAGCGGGGAAGAGACCCAGTACTTC	CASSEWATSGEETQYF
TRBV29-1	once	TRBJ2-1	TRBD2	TGCAGCGTTGAGCACGGTGGGACTAGTGGGAGGGCCGAGGATGAGCAGTTCTTC	CSVEHGGTSGRAEDEQFF
TRBV6-2/TRBV6-3	-	TRBJ2-7	-	TGTGCCAGCATCCGTGTCGGGACGGTAAGCTACGAGCAGTACTTC	CASIRVGTVSYEQYF
TRBV19	-	TRBJ1-2	TRBD1	TGTGCCAGTAGTATGGCAGGGGGTAACTATGGCTACACCTTC	CASSMAGGNYGYTF
TRBV6-6	-	TRBJ2-3	-	TGTGCCAGCAGTTACAGGGTTTTAGGAGGGGCAGATACGCAGTATTTT	CASSYRVLGGADTQYF
TRBV6-5	few	TRBJ2-1	TRBD1	TGTGCCAGCAGTCCGGGACAGGGAGCCTACAATGAGCAGTTCTTC	CASSPGQGAYNEQFF
TRBV12-3/TRBV12-4	-	TRBJ2-5	-	TGTGCCAGCAGTCCGAGCCCGGTCGAAGGAGAGACCCAGTACTTC	CASSPSPVEGETQYF
TRBV10-3	-	TRBJ1-2	-	TGTGCCATCAGTGAGGAGGCAAGGATGTATGGCTACACCTTC	CAISEEARMYGYTF
TRBV11-2	few	TRBJ2-5	-	TGTGCCAGCAGCCCCGAGGCGGCAGTACAAGAGACCCAGTACTTC	CASSPEAAVQETQYF
TRBV30	-	TRBJ1-2	-	TGTGCCTGGAAAACGATGGGGGCCCCAACTTATGGCTACACCTTC	CAWKTMGAPTYGYTF
TRBV5-5	once	TRBJ2-7	TRBD1	TGTGCCAGCAGCTTACCCGGGACAGGGATTTACGAGCAGTACTTC	CASSLPGTGIYEQYF
TRBV25-1	-	TRBJ2-3	-	TGTGCCAGCAGTGTTAGGGGTTTGGTCGCCGATACGCAGTATTTT	CASSVRGLVADTQYF
TRBV6-5	-	TRBJ2-3	TRBD2	TGTGCCAGCAGTCGGGGGAGGGGCACAGATACGCAGTATTTT	CASSRGRGTDTQYF
TRBV10-3	-	TRBJ2-7	-	TGTGCCATCAGTTCCGGGACAAGCTACGAGCAGTACTTC	CAISSGTSYEQYF
TRBV19	-	TRBJ1-2	-	TGTGCCAGTAGGGACGGTTCAGCTAACTATGGCTACACCTTC	CASRDGSANYGYTF
TRBV10-3	-	TRBJ2-5	-	TGTGCCATCAGTGAGGGTGGGCTGCCTCAAGAGACCCAGTACTTC	CAISEGGLPQETQYF
TRBV6-5	-	TRBJ1-1	-	TGTGCCAGCACCCGCGGAGGCGGCACTGAAGCTTTCTTT	CASTRGGGTEAFF
TRBV6-5	-	TRBJ2-7	-	TGTGCCAGCAGCCCCGCCGTACAGGGATCCTACGAGCAGTACTTC	CASSPAVQGSYEQYF
TRBV29-1	few	TRBJ1-1	-	TGCAGCGTTTCCCGGGGAGGTGGGGACACTGAAGCTTTCTTT	CSVSRGGGDTEAFF
TRBV6-5	-	TRBJ1-3	-	TGTGCCAGCAGTTCCCACGAGACAGGTCTCGGAAACACCATATATTTT	CASSSHETGLGNTIYF
TRBV6-5	-	TRBJ1-1	-	TGTGCCAGCAGTTACGGGGTACGAACTGAAGCTTTCTTT	CASSYGVRTEAFF
TRBV29-1	-	TRBJ1-5	-	TGCAGCGCCAGACAGTCTAGCAATCAGCCCCAGCATTTT	CSARQSSNQPQHF
TRBV15	-	TRBJ2-7	-	TGTGCCACCAGCAAACCCTTCGGCGGGGTCTACGAGCAGTACTTC	CATSKPFGGVYEQYF
TRBV29-1	-	TRBJ1-2	-	TGCAGCGTTGAAGTGCCTTTTTCTTCTAACTATGGCTACACCTTC	CSVEVPFSSNYGYTF
TRBV20-1	few	TRBJ2-1	TRBD2	TGCAGTGCTAGAGAGGGAGGGCGGCACCGTGAGCAGTTCTTC	CSAREGGRHREQFF
TRBV19	once	TRBJ2-5	-	TGTGCCAGTAGTATAGGTTTTATTCGTGGGTACCAAGAGACCCAGTACTTC	CASSIGFIRGYQETQYF
TRBV6-5	-	TRBJ1-5	-	TGTGCCAGCAGTTCACGGCTAGGAGAAAATCAGCCCCAGCATTTT	CASSSRLGENQPQHF
TRBV29-1	few	TRBJ2-5	-	TGCAGCGTAGAAGTGCCGGGCGAGACCCAGTACTTC	CSVEVPGETQYF
TRBV2	-	TRBJ2-5	-	TGTGCCAGCAGTGGTAGGGGCCGATCCCAAGAGACCCAGTACTTC	CASSGRGRSQETQYF
TRBV19	-	TRBJ1-2	-	TGTGCCAGTAGTATTGGTCCAGGCTTTGGCTACACCTTC	CASSIGPGFGYTF
TRBV19	-	TRBJ1-1	TRBD1	TGTGCCAGTGGACAGGATTACACTGAAGCTTTCTTT	CASGQDYTEAFF
TRBV12-5	-	TRBJ2-1	TRBD2	TGTGCTAGTGGTTTGGTACTACTAGCGGGGGGCTCCTACAATGAGCAGTTCTTC	CASGLVLLAGGSYNEQFF
TRBV6-5	-	TRBJ1-1	-	TGTGCCAGCAGTTCAGCGACAGAGACGAACACTGAAGCTTTCTTT	CASSSATETNTEAFF
TRBV19	-	TRBJ2-7	TRBD1	TGTGCCAGTAGTATGGAAGGGGACAGTACAATCTACGAGCAGTACTTC	CASSMEGDSTIYEQYF
TRBV12-3/TRBV12-4	-	TRBJ2-7	-	TGTGCCAGCAGTCTCGTGACAGTAGGCGAGCAGTACTTC	CASSLVTVGEQYF
TRBV7-8	-	TRBJ2-1	TRBD2	TGTGCCAGCAGCTTATATGCGGGACTAGCGGGGGGCCCTCTCTACAATGAGCAGTTCTTC	CASSLYAGLAGGPLYNEQFF